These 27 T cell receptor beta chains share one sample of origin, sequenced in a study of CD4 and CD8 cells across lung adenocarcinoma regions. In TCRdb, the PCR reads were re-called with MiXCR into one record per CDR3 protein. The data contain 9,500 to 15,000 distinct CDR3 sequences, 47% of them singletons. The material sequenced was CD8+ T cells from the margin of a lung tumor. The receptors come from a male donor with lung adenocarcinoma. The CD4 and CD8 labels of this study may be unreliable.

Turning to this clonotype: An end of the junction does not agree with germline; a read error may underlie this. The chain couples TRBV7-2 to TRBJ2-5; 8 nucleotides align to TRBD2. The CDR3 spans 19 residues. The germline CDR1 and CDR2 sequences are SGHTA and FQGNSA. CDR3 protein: CASTNWSGLAGGPRETQYF. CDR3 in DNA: TGTGCCAGCACCAACTGGTCGGGGCTCGCGGGAGGTCCTAGAGAGACCCAGTACTTT. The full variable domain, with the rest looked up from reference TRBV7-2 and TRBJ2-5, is GAGVSQSPSNKVTEKGKDVELRCDPISGHTALYWYRQSLGQGLEFLIYFQGNSAPDKSGLPSDRFSAERTGGSVSTLTIQRTQQEDSAVYLCASTNWSGLAGGPRETQYFGPGTRLLVL.

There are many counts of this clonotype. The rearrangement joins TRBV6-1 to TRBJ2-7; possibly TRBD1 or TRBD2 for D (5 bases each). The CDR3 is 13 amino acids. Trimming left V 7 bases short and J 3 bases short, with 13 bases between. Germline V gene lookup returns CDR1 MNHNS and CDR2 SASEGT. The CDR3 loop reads CASIARDGYEQYF. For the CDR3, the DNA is TGTGCCAGCATAGCTAGGGACGGCTACGAGCAGTACTTC.

CDR3 loop: CASWAGGGGESQETQYF. The CDR3 DNA reads TGTGCCAGCTGGGCGGGGGGGGGGGGAGAAAGCCAAGAGACCCAGTACTTC. The gene calls are TRBV6-1 and TRBJ2-5, with 9 bases that match TRBD2. CDR3 length: 17 amino acids. Germline V gene sequence: CDR1 MNHNS, CDR2 SASEGT. V was pared by 8 bases and J by 1 base, with 14 bases of the junction left unmatched.

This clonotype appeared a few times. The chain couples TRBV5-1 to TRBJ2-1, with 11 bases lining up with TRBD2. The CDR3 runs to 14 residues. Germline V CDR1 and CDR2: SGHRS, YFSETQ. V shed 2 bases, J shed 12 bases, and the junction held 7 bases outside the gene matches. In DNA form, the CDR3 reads TGCGCCAGCAGCTTCGAAGTAGCGGGAGGGCGGCAGTTCTTC. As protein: CASSFEVAGGRQFF. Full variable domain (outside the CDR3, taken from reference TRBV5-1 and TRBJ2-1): KAGVTQTPRYLIKTRGQQVTLSCSPISGHRSVSWYQQTPGQGLQFLFEYFSETQRNKGNFPGRFSGRQFSNSRSEMNVSTLELGDSALYLCASSFEVAGGRQFFGPGTRLTVL.

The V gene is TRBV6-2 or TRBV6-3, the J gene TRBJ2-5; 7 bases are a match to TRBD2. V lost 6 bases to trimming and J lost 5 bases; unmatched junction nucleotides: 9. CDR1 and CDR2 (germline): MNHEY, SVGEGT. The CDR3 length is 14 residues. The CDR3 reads CASRAGILVETQYF. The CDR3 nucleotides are TGTGCCAGCAGAGCGGGAATACTTGTGGAGACCCAGTACTTC.

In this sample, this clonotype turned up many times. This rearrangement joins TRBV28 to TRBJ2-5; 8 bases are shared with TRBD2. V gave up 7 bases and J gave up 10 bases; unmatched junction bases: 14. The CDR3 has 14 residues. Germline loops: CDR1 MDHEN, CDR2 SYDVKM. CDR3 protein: CASKLRDYGGGQYF. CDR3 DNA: TGTGCCAGCAAGCTCCGGGACTACGGGGGGGGCCAGTACTTC.

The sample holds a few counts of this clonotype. CDR3 residues: CASSYGAWDTEAFF. CDR3 coding DNA: TGTGCCAGCAGTTACGGGGCCTGGGACACTGAAGCTTTCTTT. V usage is TRBV6-5 and J usage is TRBJ1-1, with D possibly being TRBD1 (5 bases). CDR3 length: 14 residues. Trimming stripped 2 bases from V and 3 bases from J, with 10 bases between. Germline V CDR1 and CDR2: MNHEY, SVGAGI.

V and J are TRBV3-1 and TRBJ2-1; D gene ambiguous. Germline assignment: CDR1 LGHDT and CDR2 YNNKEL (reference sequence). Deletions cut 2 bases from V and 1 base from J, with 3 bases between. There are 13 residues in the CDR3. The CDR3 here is CASSQRSYNEQFF. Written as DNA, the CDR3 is TGTGCCAGCAGCCAAAGGTCCTACAATGAGCAGTTCTTC.

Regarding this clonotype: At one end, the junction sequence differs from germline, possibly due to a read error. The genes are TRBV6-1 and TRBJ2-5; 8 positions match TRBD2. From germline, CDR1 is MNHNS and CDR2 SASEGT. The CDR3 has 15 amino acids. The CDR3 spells CASERLAGDQETQYF. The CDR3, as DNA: TGTGCCAGCGAAAGGCTAGCGGGTGACCAAGAGACGCAGTACTTC.

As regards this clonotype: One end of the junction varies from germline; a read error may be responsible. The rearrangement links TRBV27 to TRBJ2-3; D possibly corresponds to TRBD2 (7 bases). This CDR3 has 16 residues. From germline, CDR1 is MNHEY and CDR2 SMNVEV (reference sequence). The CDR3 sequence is CASGGGAPRDTDTQYF. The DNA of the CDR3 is TGTGCCAGCGGGGGGGGGGCGCCTCGGGACACAGATACGCAGTATTTC.

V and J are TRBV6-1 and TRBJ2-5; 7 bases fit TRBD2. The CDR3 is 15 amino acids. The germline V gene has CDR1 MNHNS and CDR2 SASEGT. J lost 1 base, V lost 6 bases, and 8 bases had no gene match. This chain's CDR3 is CASRPGGTGQETQYF. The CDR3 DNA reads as TGTGCCAGCAGACCCGGGGGGACGGGCCAAGAGACCCAGTACTTC.

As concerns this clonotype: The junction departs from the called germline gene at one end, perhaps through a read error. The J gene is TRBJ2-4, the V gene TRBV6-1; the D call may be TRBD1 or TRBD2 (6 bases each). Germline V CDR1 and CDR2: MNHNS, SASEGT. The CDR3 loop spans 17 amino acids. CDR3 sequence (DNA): TGTGCCAGCTGTGAGGCGCTCGGGGGCCTAGCCGGAGAGTCCCAGTACTTC. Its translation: CASCEALGGLAGESQYF.

The CDR3 coding sequence is TGTGCCAGCAGGTGGGGGGCCAATGAGCAGTTCTTC. Residues: CASRWGANEQFF. This chain joins TRBV28 and TRBJ2-1; the D call may be TRBD1 or TRBD2 (6 bases each). Trimming took off 6 bases at V and 6 bases at J, with 9 bases between the two ends. Germline V CDR1 and CDR2: MDHEN, SYDVKM. This CDR3 spans 12 amino acids.

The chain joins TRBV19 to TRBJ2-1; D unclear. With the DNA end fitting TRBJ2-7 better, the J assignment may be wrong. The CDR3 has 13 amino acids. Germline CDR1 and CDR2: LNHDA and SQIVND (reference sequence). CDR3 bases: TGTGCCAGTAGTATAGCCCACTCGTATGAGCAGTACTTC. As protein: CASSIAHSYEQYF.

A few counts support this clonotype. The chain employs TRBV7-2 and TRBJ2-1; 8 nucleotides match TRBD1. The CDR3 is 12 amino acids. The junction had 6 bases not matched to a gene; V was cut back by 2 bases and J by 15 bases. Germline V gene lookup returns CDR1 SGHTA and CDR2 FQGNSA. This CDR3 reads CASSLKDRVLFF. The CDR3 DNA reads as TGTGCCAGCAGCTTAAAGGACAGGGTGCTGTTCTTC.

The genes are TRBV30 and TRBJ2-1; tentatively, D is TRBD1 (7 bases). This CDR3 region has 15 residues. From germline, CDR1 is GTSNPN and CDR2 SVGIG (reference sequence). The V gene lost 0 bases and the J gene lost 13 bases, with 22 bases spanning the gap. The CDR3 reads CAWSVLGGGGETQFF. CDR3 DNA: TGTGCCTGGAGTGTACTAGGAGGGGGCGGGGAGACCCAGTTCTTC. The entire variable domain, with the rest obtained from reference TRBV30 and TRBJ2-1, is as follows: SQTIHQWPATLVQPVGSPLSLECTVEGTSNPNLYWYRQAAGRGLQLLFYSVGIGQISSEVPQNLSASRPQDRQFILSSKKLLLSDSGFYLCAWSVLGGGGETQFFGPGTRLTVL.

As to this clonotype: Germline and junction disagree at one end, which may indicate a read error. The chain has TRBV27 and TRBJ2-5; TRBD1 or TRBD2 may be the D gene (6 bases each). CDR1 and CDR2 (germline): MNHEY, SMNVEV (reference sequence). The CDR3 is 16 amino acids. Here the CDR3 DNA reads TGTGCCAGCGCGGGCACCGGGGGCAGCGACCGAGAGACGCAGTACTTC. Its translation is CASAGTGGSDRETQYF.

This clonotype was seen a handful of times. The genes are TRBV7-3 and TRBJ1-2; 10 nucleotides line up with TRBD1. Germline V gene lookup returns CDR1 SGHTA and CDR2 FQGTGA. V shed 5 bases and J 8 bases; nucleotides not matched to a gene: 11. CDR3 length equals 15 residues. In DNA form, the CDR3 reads TGTGCCAGCAGCGCGACGGGACAGGGGTACGAGGGCTACACCTTC. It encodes CASSATGQGYEGYTF. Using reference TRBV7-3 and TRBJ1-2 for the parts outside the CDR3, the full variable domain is GAGVSQTPSNKVTEKGKYVELRCDPISGHTALYWYRQSLGQGPEFLIYFQGTGAADDSGLPNDRFFAVRPEGSVSTLKIQRTERGDSAVYLCASSATGQGYEGYTFGSGTRLTVV.

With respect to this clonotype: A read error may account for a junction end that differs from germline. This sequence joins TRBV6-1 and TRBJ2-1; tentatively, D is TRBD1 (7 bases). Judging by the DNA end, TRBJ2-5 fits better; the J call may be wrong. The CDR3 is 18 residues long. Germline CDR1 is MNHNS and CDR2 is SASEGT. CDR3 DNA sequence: TGTGCCAGCTGTGAGGCGGCAGGGGGAGGCCGTGACAAAGAGATCCAGTACTTC. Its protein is CASCEAAGGGRDKEIQYF.

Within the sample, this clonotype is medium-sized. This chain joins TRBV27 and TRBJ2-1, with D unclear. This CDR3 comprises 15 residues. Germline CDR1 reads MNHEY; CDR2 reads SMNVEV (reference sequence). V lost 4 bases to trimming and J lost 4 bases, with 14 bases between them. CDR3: CASSSLPTGYNEQFF. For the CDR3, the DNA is TGTGCCAGCAGTTCACTACCTACTGGGTACAATGAGCAGTTCTTC.

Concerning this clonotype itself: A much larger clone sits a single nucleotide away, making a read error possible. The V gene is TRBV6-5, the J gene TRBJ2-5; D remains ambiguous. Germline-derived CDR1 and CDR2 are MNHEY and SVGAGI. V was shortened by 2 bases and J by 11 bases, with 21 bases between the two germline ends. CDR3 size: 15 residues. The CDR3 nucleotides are TGTGCCAGCAGTTACCGTCAGGCCGTGACCCATGAGCAGTACTTC. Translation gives CASSYRQAVTHEQYF.

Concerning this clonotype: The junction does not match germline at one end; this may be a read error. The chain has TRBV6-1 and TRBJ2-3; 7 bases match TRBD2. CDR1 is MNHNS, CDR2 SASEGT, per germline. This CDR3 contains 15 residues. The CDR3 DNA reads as TGTGGCGGGGGTGAAGGGGCCCTCGTCACAGAGACGCAGTACTTT. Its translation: CGGGEGALVTETQYF.

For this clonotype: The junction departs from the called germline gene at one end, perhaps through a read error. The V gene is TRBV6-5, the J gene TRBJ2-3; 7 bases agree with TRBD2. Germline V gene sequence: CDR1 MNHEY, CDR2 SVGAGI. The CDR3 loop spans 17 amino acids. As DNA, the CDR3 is TGTGCCAGCAGTTACGCCGGCGGGAGTTCGGTGGCAGATGCGCAGTATTTT. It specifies CASSYAGGSSVADAQYF.

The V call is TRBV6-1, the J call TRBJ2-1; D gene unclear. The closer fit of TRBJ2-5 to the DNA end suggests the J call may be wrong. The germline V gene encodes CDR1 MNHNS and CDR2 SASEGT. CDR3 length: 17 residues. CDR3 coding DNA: TGTGCCAGCAGTGAAGCGCTCCTGAACCGTGACCAAGATTCCCAGTACTTC. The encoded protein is CASSEALLNRDQDSQYF.

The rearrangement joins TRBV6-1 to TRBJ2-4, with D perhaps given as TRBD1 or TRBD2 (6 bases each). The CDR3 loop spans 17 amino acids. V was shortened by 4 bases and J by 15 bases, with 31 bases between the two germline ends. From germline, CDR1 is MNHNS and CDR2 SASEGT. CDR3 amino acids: CASSAGLGGRAEVSPYF. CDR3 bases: TGTGCCAGCAGTGCGGGGCTCGGGGGCCGTGCGGAAGTTTCCCCGTACTTC.

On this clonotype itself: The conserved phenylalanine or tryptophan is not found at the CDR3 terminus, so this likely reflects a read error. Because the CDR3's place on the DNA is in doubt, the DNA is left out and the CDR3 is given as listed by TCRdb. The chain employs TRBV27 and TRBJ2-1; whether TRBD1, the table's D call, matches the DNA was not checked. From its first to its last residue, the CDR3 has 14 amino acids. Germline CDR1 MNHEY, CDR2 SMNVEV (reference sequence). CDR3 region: CASSPKPGMVRAVL.

The CDR3 here is CASSRTGGSSPLHF. CDR3 coding DNA: TGTGCCAGTAGTCGGACAGGGGGTAGTTCACCCCTCCACTTT. This chain uses TRBV19 with TRBJ1-6, with 10 bases fitting TRBD1. Unmatched junction bases numbered 4, after V lost 5 bases and J lost 9 bases. The CDR3 runs 14 residues. Germline CDR1 is LNHDA and CDR2 is SQIVND (reference sequence).